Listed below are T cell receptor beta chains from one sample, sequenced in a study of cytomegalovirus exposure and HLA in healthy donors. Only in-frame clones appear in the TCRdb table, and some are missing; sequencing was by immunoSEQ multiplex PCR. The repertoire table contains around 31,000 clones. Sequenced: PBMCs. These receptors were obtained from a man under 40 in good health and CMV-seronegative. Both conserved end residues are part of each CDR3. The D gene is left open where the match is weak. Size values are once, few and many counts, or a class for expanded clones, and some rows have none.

cdr3_aa: CASSLTGGRASDTQYF
cdr3_nt: TGCGCCAGCAGCTTAACTGGCGGGAGGGCTTCGGATACGCAGTATTTT
j_call: TRBJ2-3
v_call: TRBV5-1
clone_size: .
d_call: TRBD2

cdr3_aa: CATSRDHSRFQPQHF
cdr3_nt: TGTGCCACCAGCAGAGATCACAGCAGGTTTCAGCCCCAGCATTTT
j_call: TRBJ1-5
v_call: TRBV15
clone_size: .
d_call: .

cdr3_aa: CASARTSGQETQYF
cdr3_nt: TGTGCCAGCGCTAGGACTAGCGGGCAAGAGACCCAGTACTTC
j_call: TRBJ2-5
v_call: TRBV4-2
clone_size: .
d_call: TRBD2

cdr3_aa: CASSSRDSTPGYQYF
cdr3_nt: TGTGCCAGCAGCTCCCGGGACAGTACCCCTGGGTACCAGTACTTC
j_call: TRBJ2-7
v_call: TRBV7-8
clone_size: .
d_call: TRBD1

cdr3_aa: CARASGPTDTQYF
cdr3_nt: TGTGCCAGGGCTAGCGGCCCCACAGATACGCAGTATTTT
j_call: TRBJ2-3
v_call: TRBV7-2
clone_size: .
d_call: TRBD2

cdr3_aa: CATSRVPGANYGYTF
cdr3_nt: TGTGCCACCAGCAGAGTTCCGGGGGCTAACTATGGCTACACCTTC
j_call: TRBJ1-2
v_call: TRBV15
clone_size: .
d_call: .

cdr3_aa: CASSQGGGIGNQPQHF
cdr3_nt: TGCGCCAGCAGCCAAGGAGGGGGCATCGGCAATCAGCCCCAGCATTTT
j_call: TRBJ1-5
v_call: TRBV4-1
clone_size: .
d_call: TRBD1

cdr3_aa: CSVGQTYEQYF
cdr3_nt: TGCAGCGTTGGACAAACCTACGAGCAGTACTTC
j_call: TRBJ2-7
v_call: TRBV29-1
clone_size: .
d_call: .

cdr3_aa: CAISARGAPNTEAFF
cdr3_nt: TGTGCCATCAGTGCCAGGGGGGCGCCGAATACGGAAGCTTTCTTT
j_call: TRBJ1-1
v_call: TRBV10-3
clone_size: medium-sized
d_call: TRBD1

cdr3_aa: CASSSGGGNEQFF
cdr3_nt: TGTGCTAGCAGCTCAGGGGGAGGCAATGAGCAGTTCTTC
j_call: TRBJ2-1
v_call: TRBV7-7
clone_size: .
d_call: .

cdr3_aa: CASSTSGRAGTDTQYF
cdr3_nt: TGTGCCAGCTCGACTAGCGGGAGGGCCGGCACAGATACGCAGTATTTT
j_call: TRBJ2-3
v_call: TRBV28
clone_size: .
d_call: TRBD2

cdr3_aa: CASSRRPPGLAGAVGDTQYF
cdr3_nt: TGCGCCAGCAGCCGAAGGCCCCCGGGACTAGCGGGAGCGGTTGGAGATACGCAGTATTTT
j_call: TRBJ2-3
v_call: TRBV5-1
clone_size: .
d_call: TRBD2

cdr3_aa: CASSLGEGKRETQYF
cdr3_nt: TGCGCCAGCAGCTTGGGGGAGGGCAAGCGAGAGACCCAGTACTTC
j_call: TRBJ2-5
v_call: TRBV5-1
clone_size: .
d_call: TRBD2

cdr3_aa: CASIRTGGPYGYTF
cdr3_nt: TGTGCCAGCATCCGTACAGGGGGCCCCTATGGCTACACCTTC
j_call: TRBJ1-2
v_call: TRBV4-2
clone_size: .
d_call: TRBD1

cdr3_aa: CASSLVQGTDTQYF
cdr3_nt: TGTGCCAGCAGCTTAGTCCAGGGCACAGATACGCAGTATTTT
j_call: TRBJ2-3
v_call: TRBV11-3
clone_size: .
d_call: .

cdr3_aa: CSSRRLGTDTQYF
cdr3_nt: TGCAGCTCCCGGAGGTTAGGCACAGATACGCAGTATTTT
j_call: TRBJ2-3
v_call: TRBV29-1
clone_size: .
d_call: .

cdr3_aa: CASSLWGRPVNEQYF
cdr3_nt: TGTGCCAGCAGCTTGTGGGGGAGGCCGGTTAACGAGCAGTACTTC
j_call: TRBJ2-7
v_call: TRBV5-6
clone_size: .
d_call: .

cdr3_aa: CASSSTSGRVTQYF
cdr3_nt: TGTGCCAGCAGCTCGACTAGCGGGCGTGTGACCCAGTACTTC
j_call: TRBJ2-5
v_call: TRBV7-2
clone_size: .
d_call: TRBD2

cdr3_aa: CASSEAQGSNQPQHF
cdr3_nt: TGTGCCAGCAGTGAAGCTCAGGGAAGCAATCAGCCCCAGCATTTT
j_call: TRBJ1-5
v_call: TRBV2
clone_size: .
d_call: .

cdr3_aa: CASSVGAGVYEQYF
cdr3_nt: TGTGCCAGCAGCGTAGGGGCGGGGGTCTACGAGCAGTACTTC
j_call: TRBJ2-7
v_call: TRBV9
clone_size: .
d_call: TRBD2

cdr3_aa: CASLGLGSQHF
cdr3_nt: TGTGCCAGCCTCGGGTTGGGGAGCCAGCATTTT
j_call: TRBJ1-5
v_call: TRBV28
clone_size: .
d_call: .

cdr3_aa: CASSLWATGDTEAFF
cdr3_nt: TGTGCCAGCAGTTTATGGGCTACAGGAGACACTGAAGCTTTCTTT
j_call: TRBJ1-1
v_call: TRBV28
clone_size: .
d_call: .

cdr3_aa: CASSYLVTDDRGPYTGELFF
cdr3_nt: TGTGCCAGCAGTTACCTAGTAACGGATGACAGGGGGCCTTACACCGGGGAGCTGTTTTTT
j_call: TRBJ2-2
v_call: TRBV28
clone_size: .
d_call: TRBD1

cdr3_aa: CASSPLLLRSTSEQFF
cdr3_nt: TGTGCCAGCAGCCCACTACTACTCCGGTCTACGAGTGAGCAGTTCTTC
j_call: TRBJ2-1
v_call: TRBV4-2
clone_size: .
d_call: .

cdr3_aa: CATTSLQGRVGELFF
cdr3_nt: TGTGCCACCACCTCCTTACAGGGGCGAGTCGGGGAGCTGTTTTTT
j_call: TRBJ2-2
v_call: TRBV6-1
clone_size: .
d_call: TRBD1

cdr3_aa: CASSQDWASRETQYF
cdr3_nt: TGTGCCAGCAGCCAAGATTGGGCTAGCAGGGAGACCCAGTACTTC
j_call: TRBJ2-5
v_call: TRBV4-2
clone_size: .
d_call: .

cdr3_aa: CASSILGDRDTQYF
cdr3_nt: TGTGCCAGTAGTATCCTAGGAGATCGGGATACGCAGTATTTT
j_call: TRBJ2-3
v_call: TRBV19
clone_size: .
d_call: .

cdr3_aa: CASSLAPAPYNEQFF
cdr3_nt: TGTGCCAGCAGTTTAGCGCCCGCTCCCTACAATGAGCAGTTCTTC
j_call: TRBJ2-1
v_call: TRBV27
clone_size: .
d_call: .

cdr3_aa: CASSPLAGSTDTQYF
cdr3_nt: TGTGCCAGCTCACCCTTAGCGGGGAGCACAGATACGCAGTATTTT
j_call: TRBJ2-3
v_call: TRBV18
clone_size: .
d_call: TRBD2

cdr3_aa: CASTWLGDEQYF
cdr3_nt: TGTGCCAGCACCTGGCTCGGGGACGAGCAGTACTTC
j_call: TRBJ2-7
v_call: TRBV7-9
clone_size: .
d_call: .

cdr3_aa: CASSEAGADRGYTF
cdr3_nt: TGTGCCAGCAGTGAAGCGGGGGCGGATCGCGGCTACACCTTC
j_call: TRBJ1-2
v_call: TRBV6-1
clone_size: .
d_call: .